A single sample gave rise to the 30 T cell receptor beta chains below, sequenced in a study of T cells in Graves' hyperthyroidism and ophthalmopathy. The source material, RNA transcripts, was used to amplify TCR beta CDR3 regions. The primer set for the first-round RT-PCR of the TCR CDR3 was HTBI. A single record per CDR3 protein comes from TCRdb applying MiXCR to the multiplex PCR reads. The sample lists 400,000 or so distinct CDR3 sequences; approximately 16% were seen once. Sequencing was performed on blood. All receptors derive from a woman aged 60 to 75 with Graves' ophthalmopathy.

There are many counts of this clonotype. The chain combines TRBV7-2 with TRBJ2-1; D is ambiguous. Trimming took off 1 base at V and 3 bases at J, with 10 bases between the two ends. The CDR3 runs 15 residues. Germline CDR1 reads SGHTA; CDR2 reads FQGNSA. The CDR3 region has the DNA TGTGCCAGCAGCTTAGGCCTTAGCTTCTACAATGAGCAGTTCTTC. This gives the protein CASSLGLSFYNEQFF.

This clonotype has just a few counts. The rearrangement joins TRBV9 to TRBJ2-1; perhaps TRBD1 as D (6 bases). Germline loops: CDR1 SGDLS, CDR2 YYNGEE. V was shortened by 3 bases and J by 4 bases, with 8 bases between the two germline ends. This CDR3 has 13 amino acids. CDR3 protein: CASSAGQYNEQFF. As DNA, the CDR3 is TGTGCCAGCAGCGCGGGACAATACAATGAGCAGTTCTTC.

The gene calls are TRBV3-1 and TRBJ2-7, with unresolved D. This CDR3 is 14 amino acids long. Trimming cost V 0 bases and J 4 bases, with 10 bases left between them. Germline V lookup: CDR1 LGHDT, CDR2 YNNKEL (reference sequence). This chain's CDR3 is CASSQELRKYEQYF. Written as DNA, the CDR3 is TGTGCCAGCAGCCAAGAACTGCGGAAATACGAGCAGTACTTC.

The V gene is TRBV5-6, the J gene TRBJ2-3; 8 nucleotides line up with TRBD1. The CDR3 length is 17 residues. With V trimmed by 4 bases and J by 0 bases, 10 bases remained unmatched. Germline V lookup: CDR1 SGHDT, CDR2 YYEEEE. DNA for the CDR3: TGTGCCAGCAGCCAAGACAGGGGAGGTGGTAGCACAGATACGCAGTATTTT. Protein: CASSQDRGGGSTDTQYF.

In its sample, this clonotype was seen many times. This chain links TRBV7-3 with TRBJ2-1; 11 nucleotides match TRBD1. Germline CDR1 and CDR2: SGHTA and FQGTGA. Unmatched junction bases numbered 4, after V lost 0 bases and J lost 6 bases. This CDR3 has 16 residues. CDR3 region: CASSLTPGQGVNEQFF. In nucleotides, the CDR3 is TGTGCCAGCAGCTTAACACCGGGACAGGGGGTCAATGAGCAGTTCTTC.

The table lists this clonotype with many counts. This chain connects TRBV3-1 to TRBJ2-3, with a possible D match to TRBD2 (7 bases). V shed 2 bases and J shed 0 bases, with 9 bases lying between them. CDR1 and CDR2 from the germline V gene are LGHDT and YNNKEL (reference sequence). CDR3 length: 15 amino acids. Here the CDR3 reads CASSQRGGSTDTQYF. The CDR3 DNA reads as TGTGCCAGCAGCCAAAGGGGGGGTAGCACAGATACGCAGTATTTT.

The sample holds a few counts of this clonotype. This chain connects TRBV7-3 to TRBJ2-3; TRBD2 is a possible D gene (6 bases). With 4 bases removed from V and 8 bases from J, the gap between germline ends came to 16 bases. This CDR3 comprises 14 residues. From germline, CDR1 is SGHTA and CDR2 FQGTGA. The CDR3 DNA reads TGTGCCAGCAGCTCATCAACGGGACTTACTACGCAGTATTTT. Translation gives CASSSSTGLTTQYF.

This clonotype was observed many times. The chain uses TRBV6-2 or TRBV6-3 and TRBJ2-1; D is ambiguous. The CDR3 extends over 14 amino acids. Trimming cost V 6 bases and J 6 bases, with 15 bases left between them. Germline CDR1 and CDR2: MNHEY and SVGEGT. CDR3 coding DNA: TGTGCCAGCAGCCCCCGTTGGCAGTTCAATGAGCAGTTCTTC. Protein: CASSPRWQFNEQFF.

This sequence joins TRBV12-3 or TRBV12-4 and TRBJ2-4, with D perhaps TRBD2 (5 bases). CDR3 length: 17 amino acids. V lost 1 base, J lost 0 bases, and 13 bases lay in between. The CDR3 coding sequence is TGTGCCAGCAGTTTAGGCAGAGGGTTCCTAGCCAAAAACATTCAGTACTTC. As protein: CASSLGRGFLAKNIQYF.

CDR3 amino acids: CSVIGATGIQETQYF. The CDR3 DNA reads TGCAGCGTCATAGGCGCGACAGGGATACAAGAGACCCAGTACTTC. V and J are TRBV29-1 and TRBJ2-5; 7 nucleotides agree with TRBD1. Trimming at V came to 6 bases and at J to 2 bases, leaving 12 bases not matched to a gene. The CDR3 runs 15 residues. Germline V gene data show CDR1 as SQVTM and CDR2 as ANQGSEA.

Ten or more counts support this clonotype. The chain links TRBV20-1 to TRBJ2-3; TRBD1 matches 9 bases. The CDR3 is 16 residues long. J lost 3 bases, V lost 5 bases, and 12 bases had no gene match. Looked up from germline, CDR1 is DFQATT and CDR2 is SNEGSKA (reference sequence). The CDR3 sequence: CSAVPGQGLRTDTQYF. DNA of the CDR3: TGCAGTGCTGTACCGGGACAGGGTCTTAGGACAGATACGCAGTATTTT.

CDR3 loop: CASRDRGAYEQYF. The CDR3 DNA reads as TGTGCCAGCCGAGACAGGGGTGCCTACGAGCAGTACTTC. The V gene is TRBV27, the J gene TRBJ2-7; the match to TRBD1 covers 8 bases. With V trimmed by 8 bases and J by 2 bases, 5 bases remained unmatched. The CDR3 is 13 residues long. CDR1 is MNHEY, CDR2 SMNVEV, per germline (reference sequence).

In DNA form, the CDR3 reads TGTGCCATCTGGAGGAGCGGGAGTGGGGAGCAGTTCTTC. Translating gives CAIWRSGSGEQFF. The chain recombines TRBV10-3 with TRBJ2-1; 8 nucleotides match TRBD2. Germline lookup yields CDR1 ENHRY and CDR2 SYGVKD. This CDR3 is built from 13 residues. V lost 8 bases, J lost 10 bases, and 10 bases stayed unmatched.

CDR3 DNA: TGCAGTGCTAGAGATTATAGCGGGAGCGGTGAGCAGTTCTTC. It encodes CSARDYSGSGEQFF. This sequence joins TRBV20-1 and TRBJ2-1; TRBD2 agrees at 9 bases. The CDR3 is 14 amino acids. Germline trimming cut 0 bases from V and 9 bases from J; bases unmatched to any gene: 6. Germline CDR1 is DFQATT and CDR2 is SNEGSKA (reference sequence).

The table lists this clonotype with many counts. CDR3 nucleotides: TGTGCCAGCTCGACTAGCGGGGCTGTCGAGACCCAGTACTTC. Its protein product is CASSTSGAVETQYF. This chain uses TRBV5-6 with TRBJ2-5; TRBD2 matches 11 bases. J was trimmed by 5 bases and V by 7 bases; bases with no gene match: 7. CDR3 length equals 14 residues. The germline CDR1 and CDR2 sequences are SGHDT and YYEEEE.

This clonotype was seen many times. The chain has TRBV28 and TRBJ2-3; 10 nucleotides align to TRBD1. The CDR3 runs 15 residues. From germline, CDR1 is MDHEN and CDR2 SYDVKM. After removal of 6 bases from V and 5 bases from J, the junction contained 8 bases not matched to a gene. DNA for the CDR3: TGTGCCAGCAGCTCTGGACAGGGGGTGAGAGATACGCAGTATTTT. Its protein is CASSSGQGVRDTQYF.

V and J are TRBV7-2 and TRBJ2-2; D may correspond to TRBD1 or TRBD2 (6 bases each). The germline V gene has CDR1 SGHTA and CDR2 FQGNSA. Trimming removed 3 bases from V and 4 bases from J, with 18 bases in between. CDR3 size: 17 residues. CDR3 region: CASSFVGGSGRTGELFF. The CDR3, as DNA: TGTGCCAGCAGCTTTGTAGGGGGTAGCGGCCGCACCGGGGAGCTGTTTTTT. The full variable domain, with the rest looked up from reference TRBV7-2 and TRBJ2-2, is GAGVSQSPSNKVTEKGKDVELRCDPISGHTALYWYRQSLGQGLEFLIYFQGNSAPDKSGLPSDRFSAERTGGSVSTLTIQRTQQEDSAVYLCASSFVGGSGRTGELFFGEGSRLTVL.

Ten or more counts support this clonotype. V usage is TRBV28 and J usage is TRBJ1-2; D unresolved. This CDR3 is built from 14 residues. Germline CDR1 reads MDHEN; CDR2 reads SYDVKM. Trimming pared 7 bases from V and 7 bases from J, leaving 19 bases between. DNA of the CDR3: TGTGCCAGCATCCTTCTGGGAGGGTCGAGTGGCTACACCTTC. The encoded protein is CASILLGGSSGYTF.

This chain joins TRBV28 and TRBJ2-7; D is unclear. CDR1 is MDHEN and CDR2 is SYDVKM in the germline V gene. V lost 7 bases to trimming and J lost 3 bases, with 22 bases between them. There are 16 residues in the CDR3. The CDR3 region is CASTARGAHPLYEQYF. CDR3 DNA sequence: TGTGCCAGCACCGCCCGAGGCGCACACCCACTCTACGAGCAGTACTTC.

This clonotype was observed many times. The rearrangement joins TRBV7-9 to TRBJ2-7, with TRBD1 identical over 9 bases. This CDR3 region has 12 residues. Germline V gene lookup returns CDR1 SEHNR and CDR2 FQNEAQ (reference sequence). Trimming at V came to 0 bases and at J to 12 bases, leaving 3 bases not matched to a gene. DNA of the CDR3: TGTGCCAGCAGCTTAGCTCGGGACAGGGTGTACTTC. This translates into CASSLARDRVYF. The full variable domain, rest sourced from reference TRBV7-9 and TRBJ2-7, is DTGVSQNPRHKITKRGQNVTFRCDPISEHNRLYWYRQTLGQGPEFLTYFQNEAQLEKSRLLSDRFSAERPKGSFSTLEIQRTEQGDSAMYLCASSLARDRVYFGPGTRLTVT.

This clonotype was seen ten or more times. The chain combines TRBV7-3 with TRBJ1-1; D perhaps matches TRBD1 (5 bases). The V end was cut by 6 bases, the J end by 4 bases, with 12 bases between. CDR1 SGHTA and CDR2 FQGTGA come from the germline V gene. The CDR3 totals 13 residues. The CDR3 spells CASSWGGGTEAFF. The CDR3 DNA reads as TGTGCCAGCAGTTGGGGCGGTGGCACTGAAGCTTTCTTT.

Many counts were recorded for this clonotype. The chain has TRBV11-2 and TRBJ2-3; D gene uncertain. CDR3 length: 16 amino acids. Germline lookup yields CDR1 SGHAT and CDR2 FQNNGV. V lost 5 bases and J lost 4, with 19 bases in between. DNA for the CDR3: TGTGCCAGCAGCCAGTCACTAAACAAGGAGTCAGATACGCAGTATTTT. Its protein product is CASSQSLNKESDTQYF.

This clonotype was detected ten times or more. V and J are TRBV10-1 and TRBJ1-2; the D is unclear. This CDR3 has 13 residues. CDR1 is WNHNN and CDR2 is SYGVQD in the germline V gene (reference sequence). V gave up 0 bases and J gave up 4 bases, with 6 bases separating them. CDR3: CASSESLSYGYTF. DNA for the CDR3: TGCGCCAGCAGTGAGTCGCTCAGCTATGGCTACACCTTC.

This chain links TRBV20-1 with TRBJ2-7; 9 positions match TRBD2. The length of the CDR3 is 13 residues. Germline CDR1 is DFQATT and CDR2 is SNEGSKA (reference sequence). V shed 7 bases and J 6 bases; nucleotides not matched to a gene: 10. This CDR3 is CSVRLAVGGEQYF. CDR3 nucleotide sequence: TGCAGTGTCCGACTAGCGGTGGGGGGCGAGCAGTACTTC.

This clonotype was observed at least ten times. The gene calls are TRBV11-2 and TRBJ2-3, with no clear D. The V end lost 1 base, the J end lost 2 bases, and 4 bases lay between the germline ends. The CDR3 extends over 13 amino acids. In germline, CDR1 is SGHAT, CDR2 FQNNGV. The CDR3 sequence: CASSLVPTDTQYF. Here the CDR3 DNA reads TGTGCCAGCAGCTTAGTACCCACAGATACGCAGTATTTT.

In its sample, this clonotype was seen a few times. The chain joins TRBV5-1 to TRBJ2-1; D ambiguous. CDR3 size: 14 residues. The ends were cut back, 5 bases at V and 0 bases at J, with 9 bases in the middle. Germline loops: CDR1 SGHRS, CDR2 YFSETQ. Here the CDR3 reads CASSSTLSYNEQFF. As DNA, the CDR3 is TGCGCCAGCAGTAGCACCCTCTCCTACAATGAGCAGTTCTTC.

This clonotype was found many times. CDR3 sequence (DNA): TGTGCCAGCAGTTTCGAGCTAGCGGGAGGCTCCAGCTCCTACAATGAGCAGTTCTTC. Translated: CASSFELAGGSSSYNEQFF. The rearrangement joins TRBV12-3 or TRBV12-4 to TRBJ2-1; 11 bases line up with TRBD2. CDR3 length: 19 residues. V gave up 3 bases and J gave up 0 bases; unmatched junction bases: 10.

This clonotype was detected a few times. The J gene is TRBJ2-4, the V gene TRBV9; D might be TRBD2 (7 bases). The CDR3 contains 14 residues. CDR1 and CDR2 from the germline V gene are SGDLS and YYNGEE. V was trimmed by 3 bases and J by 5 bases, leaving 12 bases between them. This CDR3 reads CASSGGGAQNIQYF. The CDR3, as DNA: TGTGCCAGCAGCGGCGGGGGCGCCCAAAACATTCAGTACTTC.

The genes are TRBV20-1 and TRBJ2-3; 12 bases agree with TRBD1. J was trimmed by 1 base and V by 5 bases; bases with no gene match: 4. Germline V lookup: CDR1 DFQATT, CDR2 SNEGSKA (reference sequence). This CDR3 is built from 15 residues. The CDR3 region is CSAGGDRGRTDTQYF. The CDR3 region has the DNA TGCAGTGCTGGAGGGGACAGGGGGCGCACAGATACGCAGTATTTT.

Worth noting for this clonotype: A read error may explain this, as a much larger clone is one base away. The chain employs TRBV11-2 and TRBJ2-2, with TRBD1 matching 7 bases. V lost 4 bases to trimming and J lost 3 bases; unmatched junction nucleotides: 20. This CDR3 region has 20 residues. Germline-derived CDR1 and CDR2 are SGHAT and FQNNGV. The CDR3 DNA sequence: TGTGCCAGCAGCTCTAAGAGGTTCCGCCCGGGACAGCCTCACACCGGGGAGCTGTTTTTT. It is translated as CASSSKRFRPGQPHTGELFF.